This T cell receptor (beta chain) is drawn from a study of cytomegalovirus exposure and HLA in healthy donors. On the study more broadly: About 200 million T cells yielded 117 million unique TCR beta sequences in earlier analysis.

PCR used 60 Vbeta primers and 13 Jbeta primers. Authors' analysis steps: Approximately 11 million shared chains were among about 80 million unique TCR beta chains counted in a later analysis. TCRdb's copy holds only in-frame clones and misses some; the assay was immunoSEQ multiplex PCR. The V and J calls and clone size are taken from that table; D and trimming were inferred from the DNA. The table records tens of thousands of clones, approximately 86% of them present only once. Per the germline V gene, CDR1 is SEHNR and CDR2 is FQNEAQ (reference sequence). The CDR3 loop spans 15 amino acids. V gave up 5 bases and J gave up 2 bases; unmatched junction bases: 6.

This chain links TRBV7-9 with TRBJ2-3; 8 bases agree with TRBD1. Sequences were obtained from PBMCs. This sequence was found in a man aged 30 to 45 in good health and CMV-seropositive. CDR3: CASSPPGGPTDTQYF. CDR3 coding DNA: TGTGCCAGCAGCCCTCCAGGGGGCCCCACAGATACGCAGTATTTT.